This record looks at one TCR beta chain sequence and its context. Antigen specificity is unknown. Between the trimmed V and J ends, which lost 8 bases and 4 bases, there was a span of 14 bases. Looked up from germline, CDR1 is SNHLY and CDR2 is FYNNEI. The CDR3 totals 13 residues. Unique molecular identifiers tagged the TCR beta cDNA libraries. Some 500,000 cDNA molecules were obtained per 1 to 10 million input T cells. TCRdb passed the PCR reads through MiXCR, listing each CDR3 protein once. The sample lists hundreds of thousands of distinct CDR3 sequences, approximately 59% occurring once. The entry originates in a study of post-analysis software for immune sequencing data. Points from the study as a whole: Patients used a few TRBV segments, including TRBV5-6, TRBV5-1 and TRBV20-1, more often than controls.

The sample was blood. The chain combines TRBV2 with TRBJ2-5; D remains ambiguous. This clonotype was sampled from a girl aged 2 to 10 with multiple sclerosis. CDR3 coding DNA: TGTGCCAGCGTAAATACGCTCGGAGAGACCCAGTACTTC. Translated, it gives CASVNTLGETQYF.